One sample yielded the 26 T cell receptor beta chains listed below, sequenced in a study of response to subunit inactivated influenza vaccine. A single record per CDR3 protein comes from TCRdb applying MiXCR to the RT-PCR reads. The sample yields fewer than 750,000 distinct CDR3 sequences, 14% seen once. Sequencing was performed on PBMCs from blood, taken 12 days after vaccination. These receptors originate from a middle-aged man who received an inactivated influenza vaccine.

This clonotype was seen a handful of times. V is TRBV5-1 and J is TRBJ1-1, with D uncertain. The CDR3 spans 15 residues. CDR1 SGHRS and CDR2 YFSETQ come from the germline V gene. V lost 1 base, J lost 0 bases, and 10 bases lay in between. CDR3 sequence (DNA): TGCGCCAGCAGCTTGTCTCCGGGAATGAACACTGAAGCTTTCTTT. Its protein product is CASSLSPGMNTEAFF. Combining the CDR3 with reference TRBV5-1 and TRBJ1-1 gives the whole variable domain KAGVTQTPRYLIKTRGQQVTLSCSPISGHRSVSWYQQTPGQGLQFLFEYFSETQRNKGNFPGRFSGRQFSNSRSEMNVSTLELGDSALYLCASSLSPGMNTEAFFGQGTRLTVV.

Only a few counts were recorded for this clonotype. The chain recombines TRBV6-2 or TRBV6-3 with TRBJ2-5; 8 bases line up with TRBD1. There are 14 residues in the CDR3. Germline V gene sequence: CDR1 MNHEY, CDR2 SVGEGT. The V and J ends lost 4 bases and 5 bases, in that order; junction bases with no gene match: 6. The CDR3 region has the DNA TGTGCCAGCAGTTCCTACGGACAGGGTGAGACCCAGTACTTC. Translation gives CASSSYGQGETQYF.

This clonotype was seen only a few times. J is TRBJ2-3 and V is TRBV18, with 12 nucleotides matching TRBD2. This CDR3 region has 16 residues. Per the germline V gene, CDR1 is KGHSH and CDR2 is LQKENI. With 1 base clipped from V and 2 bases from J, the junction kept 1 base outside the gene matches. As DNA, the CDR3 is TGTGCCAGCTCACCACGGACTAGCGGGATCACAGATACGCAGTATTTT. Translating gives CASSPRTSGITDTQYF.

This clonotype occurred many times. The chain couples TRBV20-1 to TRBJ1-5, with no clear D. V was clipped by 2 bases and J by 0 bases, with 14 bases between them. The CDR3 has 16 amino acids. Per the germline V gene, CDR1 is DFQATT and CDR2 is SNEGSKA (reference sequence). The CDR3 is CSARSDIRGSNQPQHF. CDR3 nucleotide sequence: TGCAGTGCTAGATCTGATATCCGTGGTAGCAATCAGCCCCAGCATTTT.

This clonotype has only a few counts. The chain couples TRBV5-1 to TRBJ2-7, with a tentative D call TRBD1 (6 bases). V lost 1 base, J lost 6 bases, and 11 bases lay in between. Germline CDR1 and CDR2: SGHRS and YFSETQ. The CDR3 length is 13 residues. The CDR3 sequence is CASSLWGQSEQYF. The CDR3 coding sequence is TGCGCCAGCAGCTTGTGGGGGCAGAGCGAGCAGTACTTC.

In its sample, this clonotype was seen many times. The V gene is TRBV29-1, the J gene TRBJ2-5; no reliable D call. V lost 7 bases and J lost 1, with 16 bases in between. Germline values: CDR1 SQVTM, CDR2 ANQGSEA. The CDR3 spans 14 residues. In DNA form, the CDR3 reads TGCAGCGCAGTCGGCCGGGCAACCCAAGAGACCCAGTACTTC. Translated: CSAVGRATQETQYF.

The chain has TRBV19 and TRBJ2-3, with D possibly matching TRBD1 (6 bases). Trimming shortened V by 2 bases and J by 1 base, and 16 bases separated the two germline ends. Per germline, CDR1 LNHDA and CDR2 SQIVND (reference sequence). CDR3 size: 17 residues. CDR3 residues: CASSIKAAGDGTDTQYF. CDR3 DNA sequence: TGTGCCAGTAGTATAAAGGCGGCAGGGGATGGCACAGATACGCAGTATTTT.

This clonotype came up a few times. J is TRBJ2-3 and V is TRBV2; the match to TRBD2 covers 8 bases. Trimming took 7 bases from V and 3 from J; bases not matched to a gene: 3. Looked up from germline, CDR1 is SNHLY and CDR2 is FYNNEI. The CDR3 sequence is 13 residues long. The CDR3 sequence: CASIQRETDTQYF. The CDR3 nucleotides read TGTGCCAGCATCCAGCGGGAGACAGATACGCAGTATTTT.

This clonotype was seen ten or more times. The J gene is TRBJ1-2, the V gene TRBV6-1; D remains unclear. V gave up 6 bases and J gave up 8 bases, with 19 bases separating them. This CDR3 has 14 amino acids. Germline V lookup: CDR1 MNHNS, CDR2 SASEGT. CDR3 residues: CASSTTSNVLGYTF. As DNA, the CDR3 is TGTGCCAGCAGCACGACTTCAAACGTGCTAGGCTACACCTTC.

This chain joins TRBV2 and TRBJ2-6; TRBD1 or TRBD2 may be the D gene (5 bases each). Germline assignment: CDR1 SNHLY and CDR2 FYNNEI. Trimming stripped 4 bases from V and 1 base from J, with 14 bases between. The CDR3 runs 17 residues. CDR3: CASSGFPGRSGANVLTF. CDR3 DNA sequence: TGTGCCAGCAGTGGGTTCCCGGGACGGTCTGGGGCCAACGTCCTGACTTTC.

The CDR3 loop is CASSAAGLRLDGQYF. DNA for the CDR3: TGTGCCAGCAGTGCTGCCGGGCTCCGCCTCGACGGGCAGTACTTC. This chain connects TRBV12-3 or TRBV12-4 to TRBJ2-7; D unclear. CDR3 length equals 15 residues. The ends were cut back, 5 bases at V and 9 bases at J, with 23 bases in the middle.

This clonotype occurred a few times. The chain employs TRBV6-6 and TRBJ2-5; D gene ambiguous. Germline V CDR1 and CDR2: MNHNY, SVGAGI (reference sequence). The CDR3 totals 12 residues. V was pared by 7 bases and J by 0 bases, with 6 bases between. CDR3 protein: CASKRYQETQYF. The DNA of the CDR3 is TGTGCCAGCAAGAGATACCAAGAGACCCAGTACTTC.

The gene calls are TRBV7-8 and TRBJ2-3, with a possible D match to TRBD2 (7 bases). The germline CDR1 and CDR2 sequences are SGHVS and FQNEAQ. The CDR3 sequence is 13 residues long. Trimming pared 5 bases from V and 6 bases from J, leaving 12 bases between. CDR3 residues: CASSRGAGDTQYF. The CDR3, as DNA: TGTGCCAGCAGCCGGGGGGCCGGGGATACGCAGTATTTT.

The chain recombines TRBV7-9 with TRBJ2-3; D may correspond to TRBD1 or TRBD2 (5 bases each). Trimming shortened V by 5 bases and J by 2 bases, and 14 bases separated the two germline ends. This CDR3 spans 15 amino acids. From germline, CDR1 is SEHNR and CDR2 FQNEAQ (reference sequence). The CDR3 DNA is TGTGCCAGCAGCATCGGGACGGCTAACACAGATACGCAGTATTTT. This codes for CASSIGTANTDTQYF.

The sample holds many counts of this clonotype. CDR3 sequence reads: CASSTRQGPLSTDTQYF. Written as DNA, the CDR3 is TGCGCCAGCAGCACCCGACAGGGGCCCCTTTCCACAGATACGCAGTATTTT. The gene calls are TRBV5-1 and TRBJ2-3, with 8 bases fitting TRBD1. The CDR3 has 17 amino acids. Per the germline V gene, CDR1 is SGHRS and CDR2 is YFSETQ. The trim removed 4 bases at V and 2 bases at J, leaving 12 bases unmatched. Based on the CDR3 plus reference TRBV5-1 and TRBJ2-3, the full variable domain is KAGVTQTPRYLIKTRGQQVTLSCSPISGHRSVSWYQQTPGQGLQFLFEYFSETQRNKGNFPGRFSGRQFSNSRSEMNVSTLELGDSALYLCASSTRQGPLSTDTQYFGPGTRLTVL.

This clonotype was counted at least ten times. The chain is built from TRBV18 and TRBJ1-2; 11 bases are a match to TRBD1. Losses at the gene ends were 3 bases for V and 3 bases for J; bases not matched to a gene: 6. The CDR3 has 16 residues. CDR1 KGHSH and CDR2 LQKENI come from the germline V gene. This chain's CDR3 is CASSPRRGQGDYGYTF. For the CDR3, the DNA is TGTGCCAGCTCACCTAGACGGGGACAGGGGGACTATGGCTACACCTTC.

The V and J genes are TRBV5-4 and TRBJ2-2; 7 bases fit TRBD1. The CDR3 contains 16 residues. Germline trimming cut 4 bases from V and 4 bases from J; bases unmatched to any gene: 10. Looked up from germline, CDR1 is SGHNT and CDR2 is YYREEE (reference sequence). CDR3 region: CASSPRTGVPTGELFF. DNA for the CDR3: TGTGCCAGCAGCCCCCGGACAGGCGTCCCCACCGGGGAGCTGTTTTTT.

The CDR3 region is CASSPSRGNTDTQYF. As DNA, the CDR3 is TGTGCCAGCAGCCCTAGCAGGGGGAATACAGATACGCAGTATTTT. The rearrangement uses TRBV7-2 and TRBJ2-3; 7 bases fit TRBD1. The CDR3 is made up of 15 amino acids. V lost 5 bases to trimming and J lost 3 bases; unmatched junction nucleotides: 8. Germline values: CDR1 SGHTA, CDR2 FQGNSA.

This clonotype was counted ten times or more. CDR3 sequence (DNA): TGCGCCAGCAGCTTGGGACAGTTCTACGAGCAGTACTTC. This sequence encodes CASSLGQFYEQYF. V gene TRBV5-1 combines with J gene TRBJ2-7, with D maybe TRBD1 (5 bases). Germline-derived CDR1 and CDR2 are SGHRS and YFSETQ. V lost 0 bases and J lost 3, with 7 bases in between. The CDR3 is 13 residues long.

The V gene is TRBV6-5, the J gene TRBJ2-5; no clear D gene. This CDR3 is built from 15 residues. CDR1 and CDR2 from the germline V gene are MNHEY and SVGAGI. V was shortened by 1 base and J by 2 bases, with 11 bases between the two germline ends. This chain's CDR3 is CASSYWAGEQETQYF. In nucleotides, the CDR3 is TGTGCCAGCAGTTACTGGGCAGGAGAACAAGAGACCCAGTACTTC.

This clonotype was recorded at least ten times. The V call is TRBV10-3, the J call TRBJ2-7; D possibly uses TRBD1 or TRBD2 (5 bases each). Germline V CDR1 and CDR2: ENHRY, SYGVKD. The germline V and J ends were trimmed by 4 bases and 2 bases, with 12 bases remaining between them. CDR3 length: 14 amino acids. In DNA, the CDR3 is TGTGCCATCAGTGGCAGGGACGCCCCCTACGAGCAGTACTTC. This codes for CAISGRDAPYEQYF.

There are a few counts of this clonotype. This rearrangement joins TRBV6-1 to TRBJ2-3, with 7 positions matching TRBD1. CDR3 size: 14 residues. The ends lost 8 bases at V and 0 bases at J; junction bases unmatched: 5. Germline assignment: CDR1 MNHNS and CDR2 SASEGT. CDR3 sequence reads: CASRLDRSTDTQYF. The CDR3, as DNA: TGTGCCAGCCGCCTGGACAGGAGCACAGATACGCAGTATTTT.

There are a few counts of this clonotype. The chain uses TRBV6-1 and TRBJ2-5, with D possibly called TRBD1 or TRBD2 (5 bases each). CDR1 and CDR2 from the germline V gene are MNHNS and SASEGT. V lost 4 bases to trimming and J lost 1 base, with 13 bases between them. This CDR3 region has 15 residues. As DNA, the CDR3 is TGTGCCAGCAGTGGCATCCGGGGCCTCCAAGAGACCCAGTACTTC. Residues: CASSGIRGLQETQYF.

This clonotype was seen more than once but under ten times. The chain recombines TRBV12-3 or TRBV12-4 with TRBJ1-4; D is unclear. V dropped 5 bases and J dropped 5 bases, with 12 bases sitting between them. The CDR3 length is 14 residues. CDR3 loop: CASSHTRYNEKLFF. The DNA of the CDR3 is TGTGCCAGCAGTCACACGCGGTACAATGAAAAACTGTTTTTT.

A few counts support this clonotype. The chain couples TRBV5-1 to TRBJ2-1, with 7 bases that match TRBD2. J lost 8 bases, V lost 3 bases, and 11 bases had no gene match. The CDR3 runs 15 residues. Germline CDR1 is SGHRS and CDR2 is YFSETQ. The CDR3 DNA reads as TGCGCCAGCAGCTCCGGCGGGAGAACCTTCGATGAGCAGTTCTTC. Encoded protein: CASSSGGRTFDEQFF.

This clonotype was seen more than once but under ten times. This rearrangement joins TRBV5-1 to TRBJ2-7; TRBD1 agrees at 8 bases. The CDR3 is made up of 15 amino acids. CDR1 is SGHRS and CDR2 is YFSETQ in the germline V gene. Trimming took 8 bases from V and 1 from J; bases not matched to a gene: 11. The CDR3 is CARLTQGDLSYEQYF. The DNA for the CDR3 is TGCGCCAGATTAACACAGGGGGATCTTTCCTACGAGCAGTACTTC.